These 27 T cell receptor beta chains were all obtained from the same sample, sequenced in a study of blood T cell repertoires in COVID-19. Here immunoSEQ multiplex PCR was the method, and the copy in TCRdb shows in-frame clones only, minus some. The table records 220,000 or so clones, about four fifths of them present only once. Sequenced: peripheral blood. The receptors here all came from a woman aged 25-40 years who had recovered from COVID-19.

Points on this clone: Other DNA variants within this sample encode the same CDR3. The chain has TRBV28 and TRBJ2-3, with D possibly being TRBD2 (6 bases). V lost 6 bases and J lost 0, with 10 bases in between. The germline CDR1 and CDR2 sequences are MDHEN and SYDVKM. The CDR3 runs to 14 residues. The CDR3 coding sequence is TGTGCCAGCAGCCCCGGGACTAGCACAGATACGCAGTATTTT. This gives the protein CASSPGTSTDTQYF.

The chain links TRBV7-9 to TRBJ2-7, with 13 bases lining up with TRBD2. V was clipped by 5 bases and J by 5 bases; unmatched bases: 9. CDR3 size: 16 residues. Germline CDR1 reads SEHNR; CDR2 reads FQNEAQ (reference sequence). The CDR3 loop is CASSPPGLAGKDEQYF. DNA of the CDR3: TGTGCCAGCAGCCCCCCGGGACTAGCGGGGAAGGACGAGCAGTACTTC. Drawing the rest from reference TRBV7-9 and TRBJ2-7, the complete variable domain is DTGVSQNPRHKITKRGQNVTFRCDPISEHNRLYWYRQTLGQGPEFLTYFQNEAQLEKSRLLSDRFSAERPKGSFSTLEIQRTEQGDSAMYLCASSPPGLAGKDEQYFGPGTRLTVT.

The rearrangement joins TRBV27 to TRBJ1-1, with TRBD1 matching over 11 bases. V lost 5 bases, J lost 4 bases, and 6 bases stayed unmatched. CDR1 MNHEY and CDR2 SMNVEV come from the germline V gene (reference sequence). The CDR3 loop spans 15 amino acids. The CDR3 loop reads CASSPFGTGGTEAFF. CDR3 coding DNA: TGTGCCAGCAGTCCCTTTGGGACAGGGGGCACTGAAGCTTTCTTT.

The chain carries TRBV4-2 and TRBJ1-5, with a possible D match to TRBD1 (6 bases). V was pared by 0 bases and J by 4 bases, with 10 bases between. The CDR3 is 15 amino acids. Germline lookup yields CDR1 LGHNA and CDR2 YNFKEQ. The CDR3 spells CASSQDVQGNQPQHF. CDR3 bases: TGTGCCAGCAGCCAAGATGTTCAGGGGAATCAGCCCCAGCATTTT.

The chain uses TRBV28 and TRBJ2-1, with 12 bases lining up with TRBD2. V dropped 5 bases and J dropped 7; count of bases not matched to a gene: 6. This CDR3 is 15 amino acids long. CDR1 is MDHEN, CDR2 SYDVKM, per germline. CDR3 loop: CASSPTSGRRNEQFF. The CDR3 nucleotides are TGTGCCAGCAGTCCTACTAGCGGGAGGCGGAATGAGCAGTTCTTC.

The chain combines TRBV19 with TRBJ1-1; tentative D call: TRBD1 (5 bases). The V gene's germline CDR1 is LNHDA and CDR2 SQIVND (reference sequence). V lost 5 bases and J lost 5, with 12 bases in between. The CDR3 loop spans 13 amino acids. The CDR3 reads CASSVRVGTEAFF. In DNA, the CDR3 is TGTGCCAGTAGTGTCAGGGTTGGGACTGAAGCTTTCTTT. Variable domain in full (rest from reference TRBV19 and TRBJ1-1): DGGITQSPKYLFRKEGQNVTLSCEQNLNHDAMYWYRQDPGQGLRLIYYSQIVNDFQKGDIAEGYSVSREKKESFPLTVTSAQKNPTAFYLCASSVRVGTEAFFGQGTRLTVV.

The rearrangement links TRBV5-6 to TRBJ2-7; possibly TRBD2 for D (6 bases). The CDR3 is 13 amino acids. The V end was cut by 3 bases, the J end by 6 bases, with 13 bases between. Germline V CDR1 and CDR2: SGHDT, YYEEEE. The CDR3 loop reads CASSWGVIGEQYF. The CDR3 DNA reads TGTGCCAGCAGCTGGGGGGTTATCGGCGAGCAGTACTTC. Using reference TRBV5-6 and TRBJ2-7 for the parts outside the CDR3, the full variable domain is DAGVTQSPTHLIKTRGQQVTLRCSPKSGHDTVSWYQQALGQGPQFIFQYYEEEERQRGNFPDRFSGHQFPNYSSELNVNALLLGDSALYLCASSWGVIGEQYFGPGTRLTVT.

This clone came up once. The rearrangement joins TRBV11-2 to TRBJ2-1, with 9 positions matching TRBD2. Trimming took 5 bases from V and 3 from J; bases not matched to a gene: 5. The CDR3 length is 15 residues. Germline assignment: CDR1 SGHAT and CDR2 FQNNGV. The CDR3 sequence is CASSPRLAVYNEQFF. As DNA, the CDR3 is TGTGCCAGCAGCCCAAGACTAGCGGTCTACAATGAGCAGTTCTTC.

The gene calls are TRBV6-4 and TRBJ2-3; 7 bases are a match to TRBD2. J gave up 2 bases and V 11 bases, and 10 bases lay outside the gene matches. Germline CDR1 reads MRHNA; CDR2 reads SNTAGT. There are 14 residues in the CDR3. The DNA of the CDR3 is TGTGCCCGTGGGGGAGGGCCGAACACAGATACGCAGTATTTT. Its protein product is CARGGGPNTDTQYF.

The CDR3 sequence: CASTAADMNTEAFF. The DNA of the CDR3 is TGTGCCAGTACCGCAGCTGACATGAACACTGAAGCTTTCTTT. V usage is TRBV19 and J usage is TRBJ1-1; D is undetermined. This CDR3 has 14 residues. From germline, CDR1 is LNHDA and CDR2 SQIVND (reference sequence). V gave up 7 bases and J gave up 0 bases, with 12 bases separating them.

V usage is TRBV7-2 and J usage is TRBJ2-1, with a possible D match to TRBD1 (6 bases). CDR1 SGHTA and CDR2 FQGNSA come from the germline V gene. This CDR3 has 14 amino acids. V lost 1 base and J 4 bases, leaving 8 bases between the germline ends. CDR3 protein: CASSLGQAYNEQFF. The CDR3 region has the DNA TGTGCCAGCAGCTTAGGACAGGCTTACAATGAGCAGTTCTTC.

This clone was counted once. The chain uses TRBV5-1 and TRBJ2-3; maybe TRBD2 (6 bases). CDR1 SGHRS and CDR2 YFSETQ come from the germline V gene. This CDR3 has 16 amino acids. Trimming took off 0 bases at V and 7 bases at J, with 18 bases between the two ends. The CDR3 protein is CASSLGTGEMRNTQYF. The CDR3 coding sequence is TGCGCCAGCAGCTTGGGGACGGGAGAGATGAGAAATACGCAGTATTTT. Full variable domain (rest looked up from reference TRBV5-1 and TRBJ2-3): KAGVTQTPRYLIKTRGQQVTLSCSPISGHRSVSWYQQTPGQGLQFLFEYFSETQRNKGNFPGRFSGRQFSNSRSEMNVSTLELGDSALYLCASSLGTGEMRNTQYFGPGTRLTVL.

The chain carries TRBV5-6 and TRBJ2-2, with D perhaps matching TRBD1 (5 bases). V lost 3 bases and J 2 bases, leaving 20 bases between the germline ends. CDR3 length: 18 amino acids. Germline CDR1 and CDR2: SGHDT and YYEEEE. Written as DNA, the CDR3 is TGTGCCAGCAGCTCCCTCCCAGGGTACGAATCCAACACCGGGGAGCTGTTTTTT. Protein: CASSSLPGYESNTGELFF.

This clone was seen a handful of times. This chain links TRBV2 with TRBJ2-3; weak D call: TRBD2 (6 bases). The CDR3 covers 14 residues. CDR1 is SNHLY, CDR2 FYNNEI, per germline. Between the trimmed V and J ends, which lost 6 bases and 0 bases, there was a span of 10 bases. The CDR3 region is CASRGGASTDTQYF. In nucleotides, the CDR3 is TGTGCCAGCAGGGGGGGTGCGAGCACAGATACGCAGTATTTT.

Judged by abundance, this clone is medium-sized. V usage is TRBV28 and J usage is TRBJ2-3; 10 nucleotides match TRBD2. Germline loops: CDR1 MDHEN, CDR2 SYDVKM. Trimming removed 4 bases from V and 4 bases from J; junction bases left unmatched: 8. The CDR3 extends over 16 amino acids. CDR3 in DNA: TGTGCCAGCAGTTCGATTAGCGGGAGGAGGGCAGATACGCAGTATTTT. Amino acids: CASSSISGRRADTQYF.

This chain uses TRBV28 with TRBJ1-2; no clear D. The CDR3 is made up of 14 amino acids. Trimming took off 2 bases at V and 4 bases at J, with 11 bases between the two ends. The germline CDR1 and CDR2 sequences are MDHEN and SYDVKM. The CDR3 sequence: CASSLVGAIYGYTF. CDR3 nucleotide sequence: TGTGCCAGCAGTTTAGTAGGAGCGATCTATGGCTACACCTTC.

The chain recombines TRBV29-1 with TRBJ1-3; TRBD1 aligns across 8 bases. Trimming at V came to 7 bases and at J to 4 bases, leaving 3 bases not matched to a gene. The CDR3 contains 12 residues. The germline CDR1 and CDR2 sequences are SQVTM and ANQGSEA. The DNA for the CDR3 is TGCAGCGGGACAGGGCGAGGAAACACCATATATTTT. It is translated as CSGTGRGNTIYF.

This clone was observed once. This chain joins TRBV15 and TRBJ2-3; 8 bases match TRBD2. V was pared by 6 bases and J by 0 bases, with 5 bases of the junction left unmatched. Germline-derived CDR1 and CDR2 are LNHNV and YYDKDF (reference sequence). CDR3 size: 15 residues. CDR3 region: CATRISGTSTDTQYF. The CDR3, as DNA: TGTGCCACCAGGATTAGCGGGACTAGCACAGATACGCAGTATTTT.

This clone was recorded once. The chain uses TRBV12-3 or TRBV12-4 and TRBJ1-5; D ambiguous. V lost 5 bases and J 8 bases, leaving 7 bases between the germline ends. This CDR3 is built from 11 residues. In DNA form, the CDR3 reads TGTGCCAGCAGTCATCGGGAGCCCCAGCATTTT. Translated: CASSHREPQHF.

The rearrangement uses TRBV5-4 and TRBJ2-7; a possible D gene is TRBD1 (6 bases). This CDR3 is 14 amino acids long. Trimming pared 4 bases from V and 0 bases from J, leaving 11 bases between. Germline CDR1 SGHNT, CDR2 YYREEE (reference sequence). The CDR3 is CASSARQDSYEQYF. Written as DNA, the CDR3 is TGTGCCAGCAGCGCCCGACAGGACTCCTACGAGCAGTACTTC. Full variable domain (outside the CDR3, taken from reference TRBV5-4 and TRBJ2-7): ETGVTQSPTHLIKTRGQQVTLRCSSQSGHNTVSWYQQALGQGPQFIFQYYREEENGRGNFPPRFSGLQFPNYSSELNVNALELDDSALYLCASSARQDSYEQYFGPGTRLTVT.

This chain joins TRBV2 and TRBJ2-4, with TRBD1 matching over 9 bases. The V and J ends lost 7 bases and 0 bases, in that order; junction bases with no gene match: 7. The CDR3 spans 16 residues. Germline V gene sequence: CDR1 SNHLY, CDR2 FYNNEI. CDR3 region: CASKPGQGLAKNIQYF. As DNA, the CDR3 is TGTGCCAGCAAGCCGGGACAGGGATTAGCCAAAAACATTCAGTACTTC.

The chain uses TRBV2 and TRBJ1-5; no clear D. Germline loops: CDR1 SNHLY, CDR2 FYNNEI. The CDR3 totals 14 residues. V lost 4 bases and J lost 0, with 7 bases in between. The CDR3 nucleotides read TGTGCCAGCAGTGCTGTATATAGCAATCAGCCCCAGCATTTT. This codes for CASSAVYSNQPQHF.

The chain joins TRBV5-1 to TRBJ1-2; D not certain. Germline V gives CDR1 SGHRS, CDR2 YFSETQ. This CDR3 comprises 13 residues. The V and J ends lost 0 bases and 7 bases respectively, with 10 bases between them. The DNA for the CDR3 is TGCGCCAGCAGCTTGGCATCACTCCCTGGCTACACCTTC. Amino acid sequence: CASSLASLPGYTF.

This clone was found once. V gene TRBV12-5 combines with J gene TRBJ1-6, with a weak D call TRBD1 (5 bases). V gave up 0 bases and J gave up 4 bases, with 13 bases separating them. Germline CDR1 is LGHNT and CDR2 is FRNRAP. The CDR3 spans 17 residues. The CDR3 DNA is TGTGCTAGTGGTTTGGTAGTATCCAGGGATTATAATTCACCCCTCCACTTT. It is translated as CASGLVVSRDYNSPLHF.

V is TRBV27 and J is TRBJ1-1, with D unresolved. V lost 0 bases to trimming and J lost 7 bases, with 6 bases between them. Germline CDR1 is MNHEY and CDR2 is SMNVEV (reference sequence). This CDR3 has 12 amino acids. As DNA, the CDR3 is TGTGCCAGCAGTTTATCGGCAGGTGAAGCTTTCTTT. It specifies CASSLSAGEAFF.

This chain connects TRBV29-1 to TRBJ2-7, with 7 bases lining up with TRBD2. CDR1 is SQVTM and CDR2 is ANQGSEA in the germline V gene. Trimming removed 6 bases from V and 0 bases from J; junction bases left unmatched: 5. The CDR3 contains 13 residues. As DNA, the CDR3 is TGCAGCGTGGGGGAGGGGAACTCCTACGAGCAGTACTTC. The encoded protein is CSVGEGNSYEQYF.

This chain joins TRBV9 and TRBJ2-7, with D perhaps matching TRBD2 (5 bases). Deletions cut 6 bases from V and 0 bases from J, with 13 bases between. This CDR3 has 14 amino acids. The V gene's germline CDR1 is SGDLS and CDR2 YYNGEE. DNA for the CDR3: TGTGCCAGCAACCCAACGGGGAGCTCCTACGAGCAGTACTTC. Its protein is CASNPTGSSYEQYF.